These 15 T cell receptor beta chains originate from one sample sequenced in a study of T-cell reconstitution after alpha-beta-depleted transplantation in children. Preparation of the TCRbeta library used unique molecular identifiers. One entry per CDR3 protein, called by TCRdb with MiXCR from the PCR reads. The sample has fewer than 350,000 distinct CDR3 sequences; around 10% are singletons. Source: PBMCs, taken before TCRalphabeta/CD19-depleted stem cell transplant. Receptors originate from a boy under two years old with acute myeloid leukemia, due to receive a stem cell transplant.

This clonotype showed up many times. J is TRBJ2-1 and V is TRBV28; D not resolved. The germline V gene has CDR1 MDHEN and CDR2 SYDVKM. With 3 bases removed from V and 0 bases from J, the gap between germline ends came to 21 bases. CDR3 length: 19 residues. In DNA form, the CDR3 reads TGTGCCAGCAGTTTGAGGCCTCCAATAGGGTTCGTCTCCTACAATGAGCAGTTCTTC. Protein sequence: CASSLRPPIGFVSYNEQFF.

This clonotype showed up many times. This rearrangement joins TRBV5-5 to TRBJ2-7; 8 nucleotides align to TRBD1. The V segment lost 2 bases and the J segment 7 bases; nucleotides outside the gene matches: 14. The CDR3 has 16 amino acids. Looked up from germline, CDR1 is SGHKS and CDR2 is YYEKEE (reference sequence). The CDR3 reads CASSLQGDLSYAEQYF. Written as DNA, the CDR3 is TGTGCCAGCAGCTTACAGGGGGACCTTTCCTACGCGGAGCAGTACTTC. Combining the CDR3 with reference TRBV5-5 and TRBJ2-7 gives the whole variable domain DAGVTQSPTHLIKTRGQQVTLRCSPISGHKSVSWYQQVLGQGPQFIFQYYEKEERGRGNFPDRFSARQFPNYSSELNVNALLLGDSALYLCASSLQGDLSYAEQYFGPGTRLTVT.

This clonotype was detected once. The gene calls are TRBV28 and TRBJ2-4; D uncertain. V lost 4 bases and J 8 bases, leaving 18 bases between the germline ends. Germline V lookup: CDR1 MDHEN, CDR2 SYDVKM. There are 15 residues in the CDR3. In DNA, the CDR3 is TGTGCCAGCAGTTCCCCGCTCGAGATTTTGGACATTCAGTACTTC. Translating gives CASSSPLEILDIQYF.

This clonotype showed up many times. The rearrangement links TRBV6-5 to TRBJ2-5; D is unclear. The length of the CDR3 is 11 residues. Germline-derived CDR1 and CDR2 are MNHEY and SVGAGI. V lost 4 bases, J lost 13 bases, and 13 bases lay in between. In nucleotides, the CDR3 is TGTGCCAGCAGTTCCCTGGCCTCCACGTACTTC. Translation: CASSSLASTYF.

V usage is TRBV5-1 and J usage is TRBJ2-2, with D perhaps given as TRBD1 or TRBD2 (5 bases each). Germline V gene data show CDR1 as SGHRS and CDR2 as YFSETQ. The CDR3 extends over 17 amino acids. V dropped 0 bases and J dropped 0 bases, with 12 bases sitting between them. The CDR3 sequence: CASSLGDGAPNTGELFF. DNA of the CDR3: TGCGCCAGCAGCTTGGGGGACGGGGCCCCGAACACCGGGGAGCTGTTTTTT.

At least ten counts were recorded for this clonotype. This chain uses TRBV12-3 or TRBV12-4 with TRBJ2-2, with 9 positions matching TRBD2. V was clipped by 5 bases and J by 1 base; unmatched bases: 5. The CDR3 contains 16 residues. The CDR3 region is CASSPRTSENTGELFF. CDR3 nucleotides: TGTGCCAGCAGTCCCCGGACTAGCGAGAACACCGGGGAGCTGTTTTTT.

This clonotype was seen at least ten times. This chain links TRBV5-5 with TRBJ2-3, with TRBD1 as a possible D gene (6 bases). The germline V and J ends were trimmed by 4 bases and 4 bases, with 13 bases remaining between them. The CDR3 totals 14 residues. In germline, CDR1 is SGHKS, CDR2 YYEKEE (reference sequence). CDR3 in amino acids: CASSRQVRADTQYF. The DNA for the CDR3 is TGTGCCAGCAGCCGACAGGTTCGGGCAGATACGCAGTATTTT.

This clonotype appeared many times. The chain carries TRBV2 and TRBJ2-2; D is undetermined. V was shortened by 9 bases and J by 4 bases, with 15 bases between the two germline ends. The CDR3 length is 14 residues. Per the germline V gene, CDR1 is SNHLY and CDR2 is FYNNEI. CDR3 region: CASQSGVSTGELFF. In nucleotides, the CDR3 is TGTGCCAGTCAGTCCGGAGTCAGCACCGGGGAGCTGTTTTTT.

This clonotype occurred many times. The chain joins TRBV5-1 to TRBJ2-7, with TRBD1 matching over 10 bases. This CDR3 region has 15 residues. The J segment lost 3 bases and the V segment lost 3 bases, leaving 6 bases of the junction unmatched. Germline assignment: CDR1 SGHRS and CDR2 YFSETQ. The CDR3 here is CASSSFDRGLYEQYF. CDR3 coding DNA: TGCGCCAGCAGCTCGTTCGACAGGGGGCTCTACGAGCAGTACTTC.

This clonotype was observed many times. The chain joins TRBV4-1 to TRBJ1-6, with D tentatively TRBD1 (6 bases). The CDR3 runs 14 residues. The V end was cut by 4 bases, the J end by 9 bases, with 13 bases between. The V gene's germline CDR1 is MGHRA and CDR2 YSYEKL. The CDR3 coding sequence is TGCGCCAGCAGCCCCTGGCAGGGGAGTTCACCCCTCCACTTT. Residues: CASSPWQGSSPLHF.

This clonotype was seen repeatedly, ten times or more. The gene calls are TRBV10-3 and TRBJ2-5; possibly TRBD1 for D (6 bases). From germline, CDR1 is ENHRY and CDR2 SYGVKD. This CDR3 has 13 residues. V was cut by 11 bases and J by 2 bases, with 15 bases left in between. The CDR3 is CASSRDMQETQYF. In nucleotides, the CDR3 is TGTGCCTCAAGCCGGGACATGCAAGAGACCCAGTACTTC.

The V call is TRBV28, the J call TRBJ2-7, with D perhaps matching TRBD2 (6 bases). The V gene's germline CDR1 is MDHEN and CDR2 SYDVKM. The V and J ends lost 4 bases and 3 bases respectively, with 13 bases between them. The CDR3 is 14 amino acids. CDR3 protein: CASSSPTRNYEQYF. In nucleotides, the CDR3 is TGTGCCAGCAGTTCTCCGACTAGAAACTACGAGCAGTACTTC.

V usage is TRBV7-9 and J usage is TRBJ2-6; possibly TRBD1 for D (5 bases). The CDR3 has 15 residues. V was pared by 7 bases and J by 9 bases, with 19 bases between. Germline CDR1 and CDR2: SEHNR and FQNEAQ (reference sequence). CDR3 bases: TGTGCCAGCAACAACATCAGGGTAGAAGACAACGTCCTGACTTTC. Protein product: CASNNIRVEDNVLTF.

This clonotype has just a few counts. V usage is TRBV27 and J usage is TRBJ2-1; possibly TRBD1 for D (5 bases). CDR1 MNHEY and CDR2 SMNVEV come from the germline V gene (reference sequence). Trimming cost V 6 bases and J 5 bases, with 14 bases left between them. The length of the CDR3 is 14 residues. The CDR3 bases are TGTGCCAGCAGCCCATCAGGGTTCCACAATGAGCAGTTCTTC. Protein sequence: CASSPSGFHNEQFF.

In its sample, this clonotype was seen many times. The chain has TRBV5-6 and TRBJ1-3; D remains ambiguous. Germline CDR1 and CDR2: SGHDT and YYEEEE. The V and J ends lost 4 bases and 6 bases respectively, with 14 bases between them. The CDR3 sequence is 14 residues long. CDR3 DNA: TGTGCCAGCAGCCCAATGGTGGCGCAAAACACCATATATTTT. It codes for CASSPMVAQNTIYF.